Listed below are T cell receptor beta chains from one sample, sequenced in a study of post-analysis software for immune sequencing data. TCRdb reanalysed the PCR reads using MiXCR and keeps one entry per CDR3 protein. Here the sample spans about 810,000 distinct CDR3 sequences, approximately 53% being singletons. The sample consisted of blood. Every receptor here comes from a girl under 18 with multiple sclerosis. Each CDR3 is given with its conserved first and last residue. A D gene is named only where the DNA matches it firmly. Only part of the rows carry a size: once, few, many, or a class if the clone is expanded.

v_call,cdr3_length,j_call,d_call,clone_size,cdr3_nt,cdr3_aa
TRBV20-1,13,TRBJ2-3,TRBD2,NA,TGCAGTGCTGGCGGGAGCGGCACAGATACGCAGTATTTT,CSAGGSGTDTQYF
TRBV7-2,15,TRBJ2-3,NA,NA,TGTGCCAGCAGCTTACACCGGGGAAAAACAGATACGCAGTATTTT,CASSLHRGKTDTQYF
TRBV7-9,17,TRBJ2-3,TRBD2,once,TGTGCCAGCAGCTTAGCGCTTACTAGCGGGAGCCCAGATACGCAGTATTTT,CASSLALTSGSPDTQYF
TRBV4-1,18,TRBJ2-3,NA,NA,TGCGCCAGCAGCCAAGATCTTGGGGCGGCGGCCTACACAGATACGCAGTATTTT,CASSQDLGAAAYTDTQYF
TRBV20-1,13,TRBJ2-7,NA,NA,TGCAGTGCTAGGGGACCTACGATCTACGAGCAGTACTTC,CSARGPTIYEQYF
TRBV5-1,13,TRBJ2-7,TRBD2,once,TGCGCCAGCAAGGTTGGGGGGGCCTACGAGCAGTACTTC,CASKVGGAYEQYF
TRBV29-1,14,TRBJ2-1,TRBD2,NA,TGCAGCGTTGTACTAGCGGGATTTTACAATGAGCAGTTCTTC,CSVVLAGFYNEQFF
TRBV29-1,14,TRBJ2-3,TRBD2,once,TGCAGCGTTGTTAGCGGGGGGCTCACAGATACGCAGTATTTT,CSVVSGGLTDTQYF
TRBV20-1,13,TRBJ1-2,NA,NA,TGCAGTGCTCAACGCCAGGGTAGCTATGGCTACACCTTC,CSAQRQGSYGYTF
TRBV5-1,16,TRBJ1-2,TRBD1,once,TGCGCCAGCAGCATCCCCGGGACAGGGGGCGACTATGGCTACACCTTC,CASSIPGTGGDYGYTF
TRBV19,12,TRBJ2-5,TRBD2,NA,TGTGCCAGTAGTATGTGGGGGGGGACCCAGTACTTC,CASSMWGGTQYF
TRBV5-1,15,TRBJ2-1,NA,once,TGCGCCAGCAGCTCAGGCCAGGCCTCCTACAATGAGCAGTTCTTC,CASSSGQASYNEQFF
TRBV9,13,TRBJ1-2,NA,NA,TGTGCCAGCAGCGTAGGTGGTTTTGGAGGCTACACCTTC,CASSVGGFGGYTF
TRBV7-6,16,TRBJ2-1,NA,NA,TGTGCCAGCAGCGGGGGCTGGAGCGGGGACTACAATGAGCAGTTCTTC,CASSGGWSGDYNEQFF
TRBV6-2/TRBV6-3,13,TRBJ1-2,NA,NA,TGTGCCAGCAGTTATGCCGGGGACTATGGCTACACCTTC,CASSYAGDYGYTF
TRBV3-1,16,TRBJ2-7,TRBD1,NA,TGTGCCAGCAGCCAAGTGCCAGGGGGCGCAGCCTACGAGCAGTACTTC,CASSQVPGGAAYEQYF
TRBV20-1,16,TRBJ1-5,NA,few,TGCAGTGCTAGAAGGGCCACCGAGAGGAACAATCAGCCCCAGCATTTT,CSARRATERNNQPQHF
TRBV10-3,13,TRBJ2-7,NA,few,TGTGCCATCAGTGACCAGAGCTCCTACGAGCAGTACTTC,CAISDQSSYEQYF
TRBV12-3/TRBV12-4,13,TRBJ1-2,NA,few,TGTGCCAGCAGTTTTGGGGGCGCATTTGGCTACACCTTC,CASSFGGAFGYTF
TRBV4-1,15,TRBJ2-7,NA,NA,TGCGCCAGCAGCCAAGATCGATACCGAACCTACGAGCAGTACTTC,CASSQDRYRTYEQYF
TRBV5-1,14,TRBJ2-7,NA,NA,TGCGCCAGCAGCTTGGATAGTTCGACCTACGAGCAGTACTTC,CASSLDSSTYEQYF
TRBV20-1,16,TRBJ1-1,TRBD1,few,TGCAGTGCCTCCTTCGGGACAGGGGACTCGAACACTGAAGCTTTCTTT,CSASFGTGDSNTEAFF
TRBV5-1,14,TRBJ2-7,TRBD1,NA,TGCGCCAGCAGCCTGGGACAGAAAATCCACGAGCAGTACTTC,CASSLGQKIHEQYF
TRBV6-5,13,TRBJ2-3,NA,once,TGTGCCAGCATTAGCCTAAACACAGATACGCAGTATTTT,CASISLNTDTQYF
TRBV20-1,11,TRBJ1-2,NA,NA,TGCAGTGCTAGAGGGGGCGGCGGCTACACCTTC,CSARGGGGYTF
TRBV29-1,12,TRBJ2-1,NA,NA,TGCAGCGTTGTTCAACAGGGTATTGAGCAGTTCTTC,CSVVQQGIEQFF
TRBV2,14,TRBJ2-1,NA,NA,TGTGCCAGCAGTGGTTTCCAGGGAGGCAATGAGCAGTTCTTC,CASSGFQGGNEQFF
TRBV20-1,14,TRBJ1-2,NA,few,TGCAGTGCTACTCTTCCGGGACGGTCCTATGGCTACACCTTC,CSATLPGRSYGYTF
TRBV5-1,13,TRBJ1-2,NA,few,TGCGCCAGCAGCAACCAGAGAAACTATGGCTACACCTTC,CASSNQRNYGYTF
TRBV29-1,13,TRBJ2-3,NA,NA,TGCAGCGTTGTAGTCTCTAGCACAGATACGCAGTATTTT,CSVVVSSTDTQYF
TRBV12-3/TRBV12-4,15,TRBJ2-7,NA,NA,TGTGCCAGCAGTGTTATCCGGACAGACTCCTACGAGCAGTACTTC,CASSVIRTDSYEQYF
TRBV7-2,13,TRBJ1-2,NA,few,TGTGCCAGCAGCCCCCTAGGCAGGGGCGCCTACACCTTC,CASSPLGRGAYTF
TRBV7-2,17,TRBJ1-5,NA,few,TGTGCCAGCAGCTTAGCGTCACAGGGATATAGCAATCAGCCCCAGCATTTT,CASSLASQGYSNQPQHF
TRBV7-3,16,TRBJ2-3,NA,few,TGTGCCAGCAGCTTAACGAGGCGGGGCGGCACAGATACGCAGTATTTT,CASSLTRRGGTDTQYF